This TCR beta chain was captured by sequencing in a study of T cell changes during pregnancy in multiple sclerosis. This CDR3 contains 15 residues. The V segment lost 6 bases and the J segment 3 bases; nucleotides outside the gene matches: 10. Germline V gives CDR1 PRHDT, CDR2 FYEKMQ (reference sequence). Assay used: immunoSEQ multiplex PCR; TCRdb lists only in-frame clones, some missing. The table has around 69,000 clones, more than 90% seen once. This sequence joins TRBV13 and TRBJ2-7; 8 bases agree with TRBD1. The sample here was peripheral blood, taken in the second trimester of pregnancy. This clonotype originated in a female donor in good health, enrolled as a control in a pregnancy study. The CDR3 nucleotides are TGTGCCAGCAGTCCCACTCCCGGGACAGGCTACGAGCAGTACTTC. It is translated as CASSPTPGTGYEQYF.